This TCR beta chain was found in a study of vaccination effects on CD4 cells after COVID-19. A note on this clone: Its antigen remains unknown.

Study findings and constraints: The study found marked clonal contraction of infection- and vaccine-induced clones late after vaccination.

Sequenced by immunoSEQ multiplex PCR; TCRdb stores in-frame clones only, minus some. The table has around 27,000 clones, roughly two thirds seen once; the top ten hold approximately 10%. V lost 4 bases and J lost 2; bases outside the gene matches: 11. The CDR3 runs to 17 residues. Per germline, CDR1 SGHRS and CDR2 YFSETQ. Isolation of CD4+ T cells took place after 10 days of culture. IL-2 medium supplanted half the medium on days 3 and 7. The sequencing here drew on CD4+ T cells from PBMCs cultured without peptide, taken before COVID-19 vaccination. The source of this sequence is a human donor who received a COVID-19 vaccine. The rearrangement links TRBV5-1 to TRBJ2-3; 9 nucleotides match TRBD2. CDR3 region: CASSPDPGGRATDTQYF. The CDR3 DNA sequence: TGCGCCAGCAGCCCGGATCCTGGCGGGAGGGCCACAGATACGCAGTATTTT.